Listed below are T cell receptor beta chains from one sample, sequenced in a study of T cells in tuberculosis. Clones were read by immunoSEQ multiplex PCR, and TCRdb kept only the in-frame ones, dropping some. The data show 20,000 to 25,000 clones, around 97% seen once. The sample taken for sequencing was PBMCs. These receptors originate from a donor aged 10-29 years with latent tuberculosis or without tuberculosis infection. Both conserved end residues are part of each CDR3. The order of the fields is clone size, J gene, V gene, D gene, CDR3 protein, CDR3 DNA. A D gene is named only where the DNA matches it firmly. For some rows the clone size is stated as once, few or many, or as a class when expanded; others skip it.

clone_size: .
j_call: TRBJ1-1
v_call: TRBV18
d_call: TRBD1
cdr3_aa: CASSPPGTGYTEAFF
cdr3_nt: TGTGCCAGCTCACCACCCGGGACAGGGTACACTGAAGCTTTCTTT

clone_size: .
j_call: TRBJ2-7
v_call: TRBV11-2
d_call: .
cdr3_aa: CASSLGQMSYEQYF
cdr3_nt: TGTGCCAGCAGCTTAGGACAGATGTCCTACGAGCAGTACTTC

clone_size: .
j_call: TRBJ2-2
v_call: TRBV6-5
d_call: TRBD1
cdr3_aa: CASKGAVAGELFF
cdr3_nt: TGTGCCTCTAAGGGGGCGGTGGCCGGGGAGCTGTTTTTT

clone_size: .
j_call: TRBJ1-2
v_call: TRBV25-1
d_call: .
cdr3_aa: CASSEYLRGCIYGYTF
cdr3_nt: TGTGCCAGCAGTGAATATCTCAGGGGTTGTATCTATGGCTACACCTTC

clone_size: .
j_call: TRBJ1-6
v_call: TRBV6-4
d_call: .
cdr3_aa: CASSDGSYNSPLHF
cdr3_nt: TGTGCCAGCAGTGACGGCAGTTATAATTCACCCCTCCACTTT

clone_size: .
j_call: TRBJ2-1
v_call: TRBV27
d_call: .
cdr3_aa: CASSFMGHGLNEQFF
cdr3_nt: TGTGCCAGCAGTTTTATGGGACATGGGTTGAATGAGCAGTTCTTC

clone_size: .
j_call: TRBJ2-7
v_call: TRBV11-2
d_call: TRBD1
cdr3_aa: CASSLVGTGAYEQYF
cdr3_nt: TGTGCCAGCAGCTTAGTAGGGACAGGCGCCTACGAGCAGTACTTC

clone_size: .
j_call: TRBJ2-3
v_call: TRBV6-5
d_call: .
cdr3_aa: CASSYSITGSDTQYF
cdr3_nt: TGTGCCAGCAGTTACTCGATAACAGGCTCAGATACGCAGTATTTT

clone_size: once
j_call: TRBJ2-1
v_call: TRBV7-3
d_call: .
cdr3_aa: CASSLRRGGADEQFF
cdr3_nt: TGTGCCAGCAGCTTACGGAGGGGTGGTGCGGATGAGCAGTTCTTC

clone_size: .
j_call: TRBJ2-7
v_call: TRBV9
d_call: .
cdr3_aa: CASSAPGQPPYEQYF
cdr3_nt: TGTGCCAGCAGCGCGCCGGGACAACCCCCCTACGAGCAGTACTTC

clone_size: .
j_call: TRBJ2-1
v_call: TRBV5-1
d_call: .
cdr3_aa: CASRLLNFYNEQFF
cdr3_nt: TGCGCCAGCAGGTTGCTGAACTTCTACAATGAGCAGTTCTTC

clone_size: .
j_call: TRBJ1-1
v_call: TRBV7-2
d_call: .
cdr3_aa: CASSLAQGGMANTEAFF
cdr3_nt: TGTGCCAGCAGCTTAGCACAGGGTGGTATGGCGAACACTGAAGCTTTCTTT

clone_size: .
j_call: TRBJ1-1
v_call: TRBV16
d_call: .
cdr3_aa: CASSPGNTEAFF
cdr3_nt: TGTGCCAGCAGCCCGGGAAACACTGAAGCTTTCTTT

clone_size: .
j_call: TRBJ1-1
v_call: TRBV10-3
d_call: .
cdr3_aa: CAISGEKNTEAFF
cdr3_nt: TGTGCCATCAGTGGGGAGAAGAACACTGAAGCTTTCTTT

clone_size: .
j_call: TRBJ1-2
v_call: TRBV5-6
d_call: .
cdr3_aa: CASSLAWPWEGREGYTF
cdr3_nt: TGTGCCAGCAGCTTAGCTTGGCCTTGGGAGGGAAGGGAAGGCTACACCTTC

clone_size: .
j_call: TRBJ2-1
v_call: TRBV19
d_call: TRBD1
cdr3_aa: CASSIVGGQGWNEQFF
cdr3_nt: TGTGCCAGTAGTATAGTTGGGGGACAGGGCTGGAATGAGCAGTTCTTC

clone_size: .
j_call: TRBJ1-3
v_call: TRBV29-1
d_call: TRBD1
cdr3_aa: CSVVGGLAGNTIYF
cdr3_nt: TGCAGCGTTGTAGGGGGCTTAGCTGGAAACACCATATATTTT

clone_size: once
j_call: TRBJ2-5
v_call: TRBV25-1
d_call: TRBD2
cdr3_aa: CASSSAGAQETQYF
cdr3_nt: TGTGCCAGCAGTTCGGCGGGAGCGCAAGAGACCCAGTACTTC

clone_size: .
j_call: TRBJ1-5
v_call: TRBV7-8
d_call: .
cdr3_aa: CASSARQVNQPQHF
cdr3_nt: TGTGCCAGCAGCGCCCGACAGGTCAATCAGCCCCAGCATTTT

clone_size: .
j_call: TRBJ1-3
v_call: TRBV19
d_call: .
cdr3_aa: CASISGPSGNTIYF
cdr3_nt: TGTGCCAGTATATCGGGTCCGTCAGGAAACACCATATATTTT

clone_size: .
j_call: TRBJ1-1
v_call: TRBV19
d_call: .
cdr3_aa: CASSLQGSVEAFF
cdr3_nt: TGTGCCAGTAGTTTACAGGGATCGGTTGAAGCTTTCTTT

clone_size: .
j_call: TRBJ1-2
v_call: TRBV30
d_call: TRBD1
cdr3_aa: CAWSVQGANYGYTF
cdr3_nt: TGTGCCTGGAGTGTACAGGGGGCAAACTATGGCTACACCTTC

clone_size: .
j_call: TRBJ1-2
v_call: TRBV29-1
d_call: .
cdr3_aa: CSVEDLYRDGYTF
cdr3_nt: TGCAGCGTTGAAGATCTGTACAGGGATGGCTACACCTTC

clone_size: .
j_call: TRBJ1-1
v_call: TRBV4-1
d_call: TRBD1
cdr3_aa: CASSHLGRGARGTEAFF
cdr3_nt: TGCGCCAGCAGCCACCTTGGCAGGGGGGCTAGGGGCACTGAAGCTTTCTTT

clone_size: .
j_call: TRBJ1-1
v_call: TRBV5-4
d_call: .
cdr3_aa: CASSLGQDAEAFF
cdr3_nt: TGTGCCAGCAGCTTGGGGCAGGATGCCGAAGCTTTCTTT

clone_size: .
j_call: TRBJ2-7
v_call: TRBV5-1
d_call: TRBD1
cdr3_aa: CASSPGQGLYEQYF
cdr3_nt: TGCGCCAGCAGCCCCGGACAGGGCCTCTACGAGCAGTACTTC

clone_size: .
j_call: TRBJ2-1
v_call: TRBV5-1
d_call: TRBD2
cdr3_aa: CASSLGGGTSGSSSYNEQFF
cdr3_nt: TGCGCCAGCAGCTTGGGGGGCGGGACTAGCGGAAGTAGCTCCTACAATGAGCAGTTCTTC

clone_size: .
j_call: TRBJ2-1
v_call: TRBV4-1
d_call: .
cdr3_aa: CASSHAGGVSYEQFF
cdr3_nt: TGCGCCAGCAGCCACGCAGGAGGAGTATCATATGAGCAGTTCTTC

clone_size: .
j_call: TRBJ2-3
v_call: TRBV7-2
d_call: .
cdr3_aa: CASSFVGSADTQYF
cdr3_nt: TGTGCCAGCAGCTTTGTCGGGAGTGCAGATACGCAGTATTTT

clone_size: .
j_call: TRBJ2-7
v_call: TRBV9
d_call: .
cdr3_aa: CASGPGPTGTYEQYF
cdr3_nt: TGTGCCAGCGGACCGGGGCCGACAGGAACCTACGAGCAGTACTTC

clone_size: .
j_call: TRBJ2-1
v_call: TRBV7-2
d_call: .
cdr3_aa: CASSLGVGGNEQFF
cdr3_nt: TGTGCCAGCAGCTTAGGAGTGGGGGGCAATGAGCAGTTCTTC

clone_size: .
j_call: TRBJ2-2
v_call: TRBV5-1
d_call: .
cdr3_aa: CASSLRRIGEELFF
cdr3_nt: TGCGCCAGCAGCTTGAGAAGAATCGGAGAGGAGCTGTTTTTT

clone_size: .
j_call: TRBJ2-1
v_call: TRBV9
d_call: .
cdr3_aa: CASSVGAGDPNEQFF
cdr3_nt: TGTGCCAGCAGCGTAGGGGCAGGGGATCCAAATGAGCAGTTCTTC

clone_size: once
j_call: TRBJ2-1
v_call: TRBV27
d_call: .
cdr3_aa: CASSRSLQYNEQFF
cdr3_nt: TGTGCCAGCAGCCGGAGTCTTCAATACAATGAGCAGTTCTTC

clone_size: .
j_call: TRBJ1-2
v_call: TRBV5-4
d_call: .
cdr3_aa: CASSLAPDNTYGYTF
cdr3_nt: TGTGCCAGCAGCTTGGCGCCAGACAATACCTATGGCTACACCTTC

clone_size: .
j_call: TRBJ2-7
v_call: TRBV7-9
d_call: .
cdr3_aa: CASSLVREMQYF
cdr3_nt: TGTGCCAGCAGCTTAGTGAGGGAGATGCAGTACTTC

clone_size: .
j_call: TRBJ1-2
v_call: TRBV12-5
d_call: .
cdr3_aa: CASGSQGLANYGYTF
cdr3_nt: TGTGCTAGTGGTTCGCAGGGACTAGCTAACTATGGCTACACCTTC

clone_size: .
j_call: TRBJ2-5
v_call: TRBV27
d_call: .
cdr3_aa: CASSGLGGNQETQYF
cdr3_nt: TGTGCCAGCAGTGGCCTCGGGGGTAACCAAGAGACCCAGTACTTC

clone_size: .
j_call: TRBJ1-2
v_call: TRBV29-1
d_call: .
cdr3_aa: CSAIDSYGYTF
cdr3_nt: TGCAGCGCAATCGACAGCTATGGCTACACCTTC

clone_size: .
j_call: TRBJ2-7
v_call: TRBV5-1
d_call: .
cdr3_aa: CASSFAGAYEQYF
cdr3_nt: TGCGCCAGCAGCTTTGCAGGGGCCTACGAGCAGTACTTC

clone_size: once
j_call: TRBJ1-5
v_call: TRBV21-1
d_call: .
cdr3_aa: CASSKWGVRPQHF
cdr3_nt: TGTGCCAGCAGCAAATGGGGGGTTAGGCCCCAGCATTTT

clone_size: .
j_call: TRBJ1-2
v_call: TRBV6-1
d_call: .
cdr3_aa: CASSVMGAGTNYGYTF
cdr3_nt: TGTGCCAGCAGTGTAATGGGGGCCGGGACTAACTATGGCTACACCTTC

clone_size: .
j_call: TRBJ1-5
v_call: TRBV6-5
d_call: .
cdr3_aa: CASSSLTGRNQPQHF
cdr3_nt: TGTGCCAGCAGTTCGTTGACAGGCCGCAATCAGCCCCAGCATTTT

clone_size: .
j_call: TRBJ2-3
v_call: TRBV6-1
d_call: TRBD2
cdr3_aa: CASSDLAGGTDTQYF
cdr3_nt: TGTGCCAGCAGTGATCTAGCGGGGGGCACAGATACGCAGTATTTT

clone_size: .
j_call: TRBJ2-7
v_call: TRBV30
d_call: TRBD2
cdr3_aa: CAWSGLAGRLSYEQYF
cdr3_nt: TGTGCCTGGAGTGGTTTAGCGGGACGCCTCTCCTACGAGCAGTACTTC

clone_size: .
j_call: TRBJ2-3
v_call: TRBV11-2
d_call: TRBD2
cdr3_aa: CASSFGLAVDTQYF
cdr3_nt: TGTGCCAGCAGCTTCGGACTAGCGGTAGATACGCAGTATTTT

clone_size: .
j_call: TRBJ1-1
v_call: TRBV9
d_call: .
cdr3_aa: CASSPRGGQNTEAFF
cdr3_nt: TGTGCCAGCAGCCCCCGGGGGGGCCAGAACACTGAAGCTTTCTTT

clone_size: .
j_call: TRBJ2-7
v_call: TRBV10-3
d_call: TRBD1
cdr3_aa: CAITGQGLYEQYF
cdr3_nt: TGTGCCATCACCGGACAGGGGCTCTACGAGCAGTACTTC

clone_size: .
j_call: TRBJ2-3
v_call: TRBV5-4
d_call: TRBD2
cdr3_aa: CASSKPSGGRTDTQYF
cdr3_nt: TGTGCCAGCAGCAAGCCTAGCGGGGGAAGAACAGATACGCAGTATTTT

clone_size: .
j_call: TRBJ1-2
v_call: TRBV5-8
d_call: .
cdr3_aa: CASSLWGPFYGYTF
cdr3_nt: TGTGCCAGCAGCTTGTGGGGGCCCTTCTATGGCTACACCTTC

clone_size: .
j_call: TRBJ2-4
v_call: TRBV6-1
d_call: .
cdr3_aa: CASSPTQRRNIQYF
cdr3_nt: TGTGCCAGCAGTCCAACCCAGCGAAGAAACATTCAGTACTTC

clone_size: .
j_call: TRBJ2-7
v_call: TRBV7-2
d_call: TRBD2
cdr3_aa: CASGRLAWSEQYF
cdr3_nt: TGTGCCAGCGGGCGACTAGCATGGAGCGAGCAGTACTTC

clone_size: .
j_call: TRBJ2-7
v_call: TRBV7-8
d_call: TRBD1
cdr3_aa: CASTEQGTRRSRYYEQYF
cdr3_nt: TGTGCCAGCACCGAACAGGGGACGAGGAGGTCCCGCTACTACGAGCAGTACTTC